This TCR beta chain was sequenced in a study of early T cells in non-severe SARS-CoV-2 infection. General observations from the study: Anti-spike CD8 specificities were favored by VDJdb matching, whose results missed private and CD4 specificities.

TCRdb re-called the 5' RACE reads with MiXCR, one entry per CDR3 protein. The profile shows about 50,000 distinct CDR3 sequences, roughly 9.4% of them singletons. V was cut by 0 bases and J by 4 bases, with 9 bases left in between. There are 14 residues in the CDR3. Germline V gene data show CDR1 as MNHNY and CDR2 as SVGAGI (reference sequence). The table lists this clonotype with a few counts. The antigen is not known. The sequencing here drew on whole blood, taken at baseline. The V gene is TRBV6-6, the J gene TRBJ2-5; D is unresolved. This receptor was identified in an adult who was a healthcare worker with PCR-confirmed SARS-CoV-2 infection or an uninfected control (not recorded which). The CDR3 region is CASSYSPPSETQYF. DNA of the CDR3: TGTGCCAGCAGTTACTCCCCCCCCTCAGAGACCCAGTACTTC.